These 21 T cell receptor beta chains originate from one sample sequenced in a study of spatial heterogeneity in lung cancer. Study-wide results and limits: Counts that tracked tumor mutation counts were those of expanded intratumoral alpha and beta TCRs.

TCRdb analysed the 5' RACE reads with MiXCR anew, one entry per CDR3 protein. The sample holds some 10,000 distinct CDR3 sequences, 6% to 6.5% seen once. Time point noted: sample taken at primary tumor resection. These TCRs are of unknown antigen specificity. This specimen consisted of lung tumor tissue, obtained at surgery. All receptors come from a male donor with early-stage non-small cell lung cancer.

This clonotype was recorded many times. This beta chain is a stray sequence in a library constructed for alpha chains; its clone size is not meaningful. The CDR3 DNA is TGTGCCAGTAGTCATGGGACTAGCGGGGGGGCGCAGTATTTT. Amino acid sequence: CASSHGTSGGAQYF. The chain links TRBV19 to TRBJ2-3; the match to TRBD2 covers 16 bases. This CDR3 comprises 14 residues. Germline V gene sequence: CDR1 LNHDA, CDR2 SQIVND (reference sequence). V lost 5 bases to trimming and J lost 10 bases; unmatched junction nucleotides: 3. Complete variable domain (other parts from reference TRBV19 and TRBJ2-3): DGGITQSPKYLFRKEGQNVTLSCEQNLNHDAMYWYRQDPGQGLRLIYYSQIVNDFQKGDIAEGYSVSREKKESFPLTVTSAQKNPTAFYLCASSHGTSGGAQYFGPGTRLTVL.

This clonotype has ten or more counts. This beta chain is off target for a library built for alpha chains, so its abundance means little. V gene TRBV12-3 or TRBV12-4 combines with J gene TRBJ1-2, with D hard to call. CDR3 size: 11 residues. V was shortened by 5 bases and J by 7 bases, with 8 bases between the two germline ends. Here the CDR3 DNA reads TGTGCCAGCAGTACTAGAGGTGGCTACACCTTC. Translated: CASSTRGGYTF.

This clonotype is medium-sized by share. A library made for alpha chains picked up this beta chain off target, so its size means little. The J gene is TRBJ2-7, the V gene TRBV6-1, with 7 bases aligning to TRBD1. The J segment lost 3 bases and the V segment lost 2 bases, leaving 4 bases of the junction unmatched. This CDR3 is 14 amino acids long. Per germline, CDR1 MNHNS and CDR2 SASEGT. CDR3 loop: CASSENRGGYEQYF. CDR3 DNA: TGTGCCAGCAGTGAAAACAGGGGCGGCTACGAGCAGTACTTC.

This clonotype is categorized as medium-sized. This beta chain is an unintended read in a library built for alpha chains; its size means little. This rearrangement joins TRBV11-2 to TRBJ1-5; TRBD1 agrees at 9 bases. Germline trimming cut 5 bases from V and 7 bases from J; bases unmatched to any gene: 6. The CDR3 runs to 14 residues. Per the germline V gene, CDR1 is SGHAT and CDR2 is FQNNGV. CDR3 region: CASSATGGRQPQHF. As DNA, the CDR3 is TGTGCCAGCAGCGCCACAGGGGGCCGGCAGCCCCAGCATTTT. The full variable domain, rest sourced from reference TRBV11-2 and TRBJ1-5, is EAGVAQSPRYKIIEKRQSVAFWCNPISGHATLYWYQQILGQGPKLLIQFQNNGVVDDSQLPKDRFSAERLKGVDSTLKIQPAKLEDSAVYLCASSATGGRQPQHFGDGTRLSIL.

At least ten counts were recorded for this clonotype. This beta chain is an unintended read in a library built for alpha chains; its size means little. CDR3 sequence (DNA): TGCGCCAGCAAGGAAGCCTCAGTTACAGATACGCAGTATTTT. It yields the protein CASKEASVTDTQYF. This chain connects TRBV5-1 to TRBJ2-3, with unresolved D. From germline, CDR1 is SGHRS and CDR2 YFSETQ. Trimming took off 6 bases at V and 3 bases at J, with 14 bases between the two ends. This CDR3 is 14 amino acids long. The whole variable domain, remainder taken from reference TRBV5-1 and TRBJ2-3, is KAGVTQTPRYLIKTRGQQVTLSCSPISGHRSVSWYQQTPGQGLQFLFEYFSETQRNKGNFPGRFSGRQFSNSRSEMNVSTLELGDSALYLCASKEASVTDTQYFGPGTRLTVL.

This clonotype was recorded many times. This beta chain slipped into a library made for alpha chains as a stray read, so its size is not meaningful. The CDR3 sequence is CASSFGAGAQPQHF. The CDR3 coding sequence is TGTGCCAGCAGTTTCGGGGCAGGGGCACAGCCCCAGCATTTT. The chain carries TRBV12-3 or TRBV12-4 and TRBJ1-5, with a weak D call TRBD1 (6 bases). This CDR3 contains 14 residues. V was pared by 3 bases and J by 7 bases, with 13 bases between.

This clonotype was seen at least ten times. With the library built for alpha chains, this beta chain is off target and its frequency is not meaningful. The genes are TRBV27 and TRBJ2-5; 7 nucleotides line up with TRBD2. Germline lookup yields CDR1 MNHEY and CDR2 SMNVEV (reference sequence). Trimming removed 6 bases from V and 5 bases from J; junction bases left unmatched: 15. The CDR3 is 16 residues long. CDR3 in amino acids: CASSFSWEGWWETQYF. In DNA, the CDR3 is TGTGCCAGCAGCTTTTCTTGGGAGGGTTGGTGGGAGACCCAGTACTTC.

This clonotype was seen ten or more times. This beta chain is an unintended read in a library built for alpha chains; its size means little. The chain has TRBV28 and TRBJ1-5; D gene unclear. V gave up 5 bases and J gave up 3 bases, with 14 bases separating them. Germline CDR1 MDHEN, CDR2 SYDVKM. The CDR3 consists of 15 residues. The CDR3 bases are TGTGCCAGCAGTCTCTGGGCGCGTATCAATCAGCCCCAGCATTTT. It translates to CASSLWARINQPQHF.

In its sample, this clonotype is medium-sized (0.01 to 0.1%). Being off target in a library aimed at alpha chains, this beta chain has a size of little meaning. The chain couples TRBV7-2 to TRBJ1-1; 10 nucleotides match TRBD1. CDR3 length: 17 residues. CDR1 and CDR2 (germline): SGHTA, FQGNSA. The trim removed 4 bases at V and 4 bases at J, leaving 12 bases unmatched. The CDR3 loop reads CASSSSSLWDRGTEAFF. The CDR3 bases are TGTGCCAGCAGCTCCAGCTCGCTGTGGGACAGGGGCACTGAAGCTTTCTTT.

This clonotype was picked up many times. This beta chain represents an off-target read in a library built for alpha chains; its size is of limited meaning. V is TRBV6-4 and J is TRBJ2-3; 10 bases match TRBD2. CDR1 is MRHNA and CDR2 is SNTAGT in the germline V gene. The CDR3 has 15 amino acids. V lost 3 bases, J lost 6 bases, and 6 bases stayed unmatched. The CDR3 protein is CASSESSGSRDTQYF. The CDR3 DNA sequence: TGTGCCAGCAGTGAGTCTAGCGGGAGTCGGGATACGCAGTATTTT.

This clonotype was recorded many times. As an off-target read in a library built for alpha chains, this beta chain has a frequency of little significance. The chain combines TRBV11-3 with TRBJ2-1; possibly TRBD2 for D (5 bases). The ends were cut back, 6 bases at V and 4 bases at J, with 13 bases in the middle. The CDR3 covers 14 residues. Germline V gives CDR1 SGHNT, CDR2 YENEEA. Here the CDR3 DNA reads TGTGCCAGCAGTTACTCTCCGGGGTACAATGAGCAGTTCTTC. It codes for CASSYSPGYNEQFF.

This clonotype was counted at least ten times. This beta chain is an off-target read within a library intended for alpha chains, so its frequency means little. This chain joins TRBV20-1 and TRBJ2-5, with D possibly being TRBD1 or TRBD2 (6 bases each). The V gene's germline CDR1 is DFQATT and CDR2 SNEGSKA (reference sequence). The ends were cut back, 0 bases at V and 5 bases at J, with 16 bases in the middle. CDR3 length: 15 residues. The CDR3 protein is CSARDLQGGLETQYF. CDR3 sequence (DNA): TGCAGTGCTAGAGATCTCCAAGGGGGACTCGAGACCCAGTACTTC.

This clonotype was seen at least ten times. This beta chain is a stray sequence in a library constructed for alpha chains; its clone size is not meaningful. V usage is TRBV5-1 and J usage is TRBJ2-7; D remains unclear. Germline V gene sequence: CDR1 SGHRS, CDR2 YFSETQ. The V gene lost 0 bases and the J gene lost 3 bases, with 13 bases spanning the gap. There are 15 residues in the CDR3. CDR3 in amino acids: CASSLDGTSFYEQYF. The CDR3 nucleotides are TGCGCCAGCAGCTTGGACGGAACATCTTTCTACGAGCAGTACTTC.

As for this clonotype: This beta chain is an off-target read within a library intended for alpha chains, so its frequency means little. The chain joins TRBV20-1 to TRBJ2-1; D possibly uses TRBD1 or TRBD2 (6 bases each). The CDR3 is 14 amino acids. Trimming removed 3 bases at V and 6 bases at J, with 15 bases between. Germline V CDR1 and CDR2: DFQATT, SNEGSKA (reference sequence). The CDR3 is CSASWGAGFNEQFF. CDR3 nucleotides: TGCAGTGCTAGTTGGGGGGCTGGTTTCAATGAGCAGTTCTTC.

This clonotype is classed as large. This beta chain came through as a stray read in a library set up for alpha chains, and its size says little. CDR3 loop: CSALGLAGAGELFF. The CDR3 DNA reads as TGCAGTGCCTTGGGACTAGCGGGAGCCGGGGAGCTGTTTTTT. The rearrangement links TRBV20-1 to TRBJ2-2, with 14 bases aligning to TRBD2. The trim removed 6 bases at V and 6 bases at J, leaving 3 bases unmatched. This CDR3 region has 14 residues. In germline, CDR1 is DFQATT, CDR2 SNEGSKA (reference sequence).

This clonotype was observed many times. A library made for alpha chains picked up this beta chain off target, so its size means little. The chain is built from TRBV5-1 and TRBJ1-4, with 7 bases lining up with TRBD1. The V gene end was trimmed by 2 bases and the J gene end by 8 bases; junction bases not matched to a gene: 9. Germline loops: CDR1 SGHRS, CDR2 YFSETQ. CDR3 length equals 15 residues. In nucleotides, the CDR3 is TGCGCCAGCAGCTTTGGCGACAGGGAAATAGAAAAACTGTTTTTT. It specifies CASSFGDREIEKLFF.

This clonotype was observed at least ten times. A single base separates this from a much larger clone, so it may be a read error. This beta chain is off target for a library built for alpha chains, so its abundance means little. The rearrangement joins TRBV4-2 to TRBJ2-3; D is uncertain. The CDR3 runs 15 residues. Germline assignment: CDR1 LGHNA and CDR2 YNFKEQ. CDR3 DNA sequence: TGTGTCAGCAGTCGGACGGTTTCTAGCACAGATACGCAGTATTTT. Encoded protein: CVSSRTVSSTDTQYF.

This clonotype was detected many times. This beta chain is an unintended read in a library built for alpha chains; its size means little. This chain joins TRBV19 and TRBJ2-1; 8 bases agree with TRBD2. V was clipped by 6 bases and J by 8 bases; unmatched bases: 12. In germline, CDR1 is LNHDA, CDR2 SQIVND (reference sequence). This CDR3 spans 15 amino acids. CDR3 loop: CASSLLLAAYDEQFF. CDR3 nucleotide sequence: TGTGCCAGTAGCCTACTACTAGCGGCGTACGATGAGCAGTTCTTC.

In this sample, this clonotype turned up many times. The size of this beta chain means little, since it is a stray read in a library made for alpha chains. This chain joins TRBV27 and TRBJ1-5; D might be TRBD1 (6 bases). V shed 2 bases and J shed 5 bases, with 16 bases lying between them. The germline gives CDR1 MNHEY, CDR2 SMNVEV (reference sequence). The CDR3 is made up of 16 amino acids. CDR3 sequence: CASSLAWGARYQPQHF. The CDR3 nucleotides are TGTGCCAGCAGTTTAGCTTGGGGGGCGCGGTATCAGCCCCAGCATTTT.

Many counts were recorded for this clonotype. This beta chain is off target for a library built for alpha chains, so its abundance means little. This CDR3 is CASSYKGGSAGNTIYF. As DNA, the CDR3 is TGTGCCAGCAGTTACAAAGGGGGCTCGGCTGGAAACACCATATATTTT. This sequence joins TRBV6-5 and TRBJ1-3, with 7 bases identical to TRBD1. The CDR3 spans 16 residues. V lost 2 bases and J lost 2; bases outside the gene matches: 6. Germline V gene data show CDR1 as MNHEY and CDR2 as SVGAGI.

This clonotype has a count of ten or more. Little can be read into the size of this beta chain, an off-target read in a library designed for alpha chains. This chain links TRBV14 with TRBJ2-2; TRBD1 aligns across 7 bases. The CDR3 has 14 residues. From germline, CDR1 is SGHDN and CDR2 FVKESK. Germline trimming cut 5 bases from V and 5 bases from J; bases unmatched to any gene: 5. DNA for the CDR3: TGTGCCAGCAGCAGGGACAGCCGAACCGGGGAGCTGTTTTTT. Residues: CASSRDSRTGELFF. The entire variable domain, with the rest obtained from reference TRBV14 and TRBJ2-2, is as follows: EAGVTQFPSHSVIEKGQTVTLRCDPISGHDNLYWYRRVMGKEIKFLLHFVKESKQDESGMPNNRFLAERTGGTYSTLKVQPAELEDSGVYFCASSRDSRTGELFFGEGSRLTVL.